This T cell receptor beta chain was sequenced during a study of blood T cell repertoires in COVID-19. Trimming at V came to 10 bases and at J to 10 bases, leaving 13 bases not matched to a gene. This CDR3 has 14 residues. Germline CDR1 is LNHDA and CDR2 is SQIVND (reference sequence). TCRdb keeps only in-frame clones here, not all; method: immunoSEQ multiplex PCR. The table shows roughly 95,000 clones, with 84% occurring only once. The sequenced sample was peripheral blood. This sequence joins TRBV19 and TRBJ1-4; TRBD1 matches at 9 bases. The clonotype originates from a human donor in a cohort sampled during active COVID-19. The chain's CDR3 is CATAPGQGMRKLFF. The CDR3 nucleotides read TGTGCCACCGCACCGGGACAGGGAATGAGAAAACTGTTTTTT.